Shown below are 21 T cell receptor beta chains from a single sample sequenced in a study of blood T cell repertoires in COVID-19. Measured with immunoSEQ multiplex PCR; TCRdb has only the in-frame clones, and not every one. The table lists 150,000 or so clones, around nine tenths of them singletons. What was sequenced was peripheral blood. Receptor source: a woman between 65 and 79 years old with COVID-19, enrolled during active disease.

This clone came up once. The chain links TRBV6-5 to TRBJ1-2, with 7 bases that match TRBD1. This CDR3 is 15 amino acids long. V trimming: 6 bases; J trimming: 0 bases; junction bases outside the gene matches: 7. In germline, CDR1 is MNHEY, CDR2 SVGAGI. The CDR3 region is CASRPRDRPNYGYTF. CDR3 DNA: TGTGCCAGCAGACCCCGGGACAGACCTAACTATGGCTACACCTTC.

CDR3: CASSLVPGQVLYGYTF. The CDR3 DNA reads TGCGCCAGCAGCTTGGTACCGGGACAGGTACTCTATGGCTACACCTTC. This chain connects TRBV5-1 to TRBJ1-2; 8 bases align to TRBD1. The CDR3 is 16 amino acids. Germline lookup yields CDR1 SGHRS and CDR2 YFSETQ. Losses at the gene ends were 0 bases for V and 4 bases for J; bases not matched to a gene: 8.

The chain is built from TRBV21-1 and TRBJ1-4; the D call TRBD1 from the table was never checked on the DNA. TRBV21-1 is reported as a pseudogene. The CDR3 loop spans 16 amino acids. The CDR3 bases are TGTGCCAGCAGCGCCCCAACAGGGCTTGGGAATGAAAAACTGTTTTTT. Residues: CASSAPTGLGNEKLFF.

The CDR3 DNA reads as TGTGCCAGCAGCCTTCCTAACTACGAGCAGTACTTC. Amino acids: CASSLPNYEQYF. This sequence joins TRBV6-5 and TRBJ2-7; D is uncertain. The CDR3 has 12 residues. The V gene's germline CDR1 is MNHEY and CDR2 SVGAGI. Trimming removed 6 bases at V and 3 bases at J, with 9 bases between.

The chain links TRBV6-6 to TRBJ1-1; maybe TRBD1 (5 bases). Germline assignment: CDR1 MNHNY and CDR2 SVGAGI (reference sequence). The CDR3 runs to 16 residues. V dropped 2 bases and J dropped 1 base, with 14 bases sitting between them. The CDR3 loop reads CASSYPSGTRNTEAFF. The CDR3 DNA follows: TGTGCCAGCAGTTACCCGAGCGGGACTAGGAACACTGAAGCTTTCTTT.

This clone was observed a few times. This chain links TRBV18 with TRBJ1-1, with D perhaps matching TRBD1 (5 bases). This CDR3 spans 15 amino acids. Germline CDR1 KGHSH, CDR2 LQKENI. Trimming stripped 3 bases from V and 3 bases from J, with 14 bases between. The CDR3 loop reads CASSPPRAQYTEAFF. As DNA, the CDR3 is TGTGCCAGCTCACCCCCCAGGGCTCAATACACTGAAGCTTTCTTT. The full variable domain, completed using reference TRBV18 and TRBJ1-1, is NAGVMQNPRHLVRRRGQEARLRCSPMKGHSHVYWYRQLPEEGLKFMVYLQKENIIDESGMPKERFSAEFPKEGPSILRIQQVVRGDSAAYFCASSPPRAQYTEAFFGQGTRLTVV.

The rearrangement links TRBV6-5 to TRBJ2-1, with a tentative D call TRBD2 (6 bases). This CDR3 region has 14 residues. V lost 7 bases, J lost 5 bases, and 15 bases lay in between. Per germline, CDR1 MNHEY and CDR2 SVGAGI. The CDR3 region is CASTIRRVDNEQFF. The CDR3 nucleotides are TGTGCCAGCACCATAAGGAGGGTCGACAATGAGCAGTTCTTC.

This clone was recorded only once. CDR3 sequence: CASSPRQDSSYEQYF. The CDR3 DNA is TGTGCCAGCAGCCCACGACAGGATAGCTCCTACGAGCAGTACTTC. This chain connects TRBV6-2 or TRBV6-3 to TRBJ2-7; D possibly corresponds to TRBD1 (6 bases). The CDR3 covers 15 residues. Trimming removed 6 bases at V and 0 bases at J, with 15 bases between. CDR1 MNHEY and CDR2 SVGEGT come from the germline V gene.

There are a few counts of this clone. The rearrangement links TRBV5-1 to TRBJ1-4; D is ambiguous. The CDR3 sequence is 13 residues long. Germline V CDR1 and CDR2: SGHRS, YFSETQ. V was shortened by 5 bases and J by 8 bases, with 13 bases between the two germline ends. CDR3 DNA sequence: TGCGCCAGCAGTTCGGGGTTCGGGGAAAAACTGTTTTTT. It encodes CASSSGFGEKLFF.

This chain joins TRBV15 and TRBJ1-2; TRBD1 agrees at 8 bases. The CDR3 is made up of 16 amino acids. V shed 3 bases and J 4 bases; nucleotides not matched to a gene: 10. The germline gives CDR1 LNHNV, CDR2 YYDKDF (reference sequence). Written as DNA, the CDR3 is TGTGCCACCAGCAGTGGATCACACAGGGGGACCTATGGCTACACCTTC. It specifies CATSSGSHRGTYGYTF.

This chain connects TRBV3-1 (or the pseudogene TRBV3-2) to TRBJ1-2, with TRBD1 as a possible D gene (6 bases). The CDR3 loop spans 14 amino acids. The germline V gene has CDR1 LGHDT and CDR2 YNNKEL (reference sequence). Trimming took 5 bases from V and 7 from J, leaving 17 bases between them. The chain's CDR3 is CASSESGGAGGYTF. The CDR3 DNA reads TGTGCCAGCAGCGAAAGCGGGGGGGCCGGTGGCTACACCTTC.

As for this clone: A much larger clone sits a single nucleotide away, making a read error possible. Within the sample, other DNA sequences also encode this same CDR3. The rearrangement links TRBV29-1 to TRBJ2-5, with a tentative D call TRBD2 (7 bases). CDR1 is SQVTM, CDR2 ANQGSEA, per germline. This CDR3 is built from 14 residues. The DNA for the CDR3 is TGCCGCGTTGGGGGACTGGGGGGGGCAGAGACCCAGTACTTC. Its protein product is CRVGGLGGAETQYF.

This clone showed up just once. The chain's CDR3 is CASSPDSTNYGYTF. The CDR3 DNA sequence: TGTGCCAGCAGTCCAGACAGTACTAACTATGGCTACACCTTC. The rearrangement links TRBV7-3 to TRBJ1-2; a weak D match, TRBD1 (5 bases). The CDR3 consists of 14 residues. In germline, CDR1 is SGHTA, CDR2 FQGTGA. V lost 6 bases and J lost 0, with 11 bases in between.

CDR3 sequence: CASSTSGLVDTQYF. The CDR3, as DNA: TGTGCCAGCAGCACTAGCGGGCTTGTCGATACGCAGTATTTT. This chain joins TRBV2 and TRBJ2-3; 9 bases are shared with TRBD2. The V segment lost 6 bases and the J segment 6 bases; nucleotides outside the gene matches: 7. The CDR3 contains 14 residues. Per germline, CDR1 SNHLY and CDR2 FYNNEI.

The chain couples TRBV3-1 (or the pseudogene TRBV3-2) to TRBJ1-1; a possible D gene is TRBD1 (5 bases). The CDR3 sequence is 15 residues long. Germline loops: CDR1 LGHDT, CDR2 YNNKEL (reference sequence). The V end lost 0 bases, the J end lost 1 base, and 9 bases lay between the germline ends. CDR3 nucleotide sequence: TGTGCCAGCAGCCAAGATCTGGGGCAGAACACTGAAGCTTTCTTT. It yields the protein CASSQDLGQNTEAFF.

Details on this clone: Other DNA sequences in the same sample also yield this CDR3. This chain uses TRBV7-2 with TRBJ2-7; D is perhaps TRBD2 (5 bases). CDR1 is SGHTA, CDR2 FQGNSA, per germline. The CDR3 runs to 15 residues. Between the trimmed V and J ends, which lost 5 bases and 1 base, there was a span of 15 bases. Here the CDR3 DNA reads TGTGCCAGCAGCCCGGACTTTCTCCTGTCCTACGAGCAGTACTTC. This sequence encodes CASSPDFLLSYEQYF.

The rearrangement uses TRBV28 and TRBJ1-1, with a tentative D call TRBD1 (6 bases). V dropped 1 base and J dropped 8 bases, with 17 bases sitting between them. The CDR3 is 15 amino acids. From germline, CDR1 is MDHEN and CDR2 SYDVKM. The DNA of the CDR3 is TGTGCCAGCAGTTTATCGCAACAGGGTGCAGTGGAAGCTTTCTTT. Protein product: CASSLSQQGAVEAFF.

CDR3: CASGLQGTEAFF. The CDR3 region has the DNA TGCGCCAGCGGGCTACAGGGGACTGAAGCTTTCTTT. The J gene is TRBJ1-1, the V gene TRBV5-1; 7 bases fit TRBD1. CDR3 length: 12 residues. Germline CDR1 reads SGHRS; CDR2 reads YFSETQ. Trimming removed 7 bases from V and 5 bases from J; junction bases left unmatched: 5.

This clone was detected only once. The CDR3 region is CASSLLRDRASWYF. DNA for the CDR3: TGTGCCAGCAGTTTATTGCGGGACAGGGCATCGTGGTACTTC. This chain connects TRBV28 to TRBJ2-7; 9 bases line up with TRBD1. Germline loops: CDR1 MDHEN, CDR2 SYDVKM. This CDR3 comprises 14 residues. V lost 1 base and J lost 12; bases outside the gene matches: 10.

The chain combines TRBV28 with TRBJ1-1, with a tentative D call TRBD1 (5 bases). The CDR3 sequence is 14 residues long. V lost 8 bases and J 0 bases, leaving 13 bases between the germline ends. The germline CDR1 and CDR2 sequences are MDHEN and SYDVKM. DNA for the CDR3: TGTGCCAGCCGGGCGGGACTGGTGAACACTGAAGCTTTCTTT. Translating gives CASRAGLVNTEAFF. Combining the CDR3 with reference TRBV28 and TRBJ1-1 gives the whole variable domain DVKVTQSSRYLVKRTGEKVFLECVQDMDHENMFWYRQDPGLGLRLIYFSYDVKMKEKGDIPEGYSVSREKKERFSLILESASTNQTSMYLCASRAGLVNTEAFFGQGTRLTVV.

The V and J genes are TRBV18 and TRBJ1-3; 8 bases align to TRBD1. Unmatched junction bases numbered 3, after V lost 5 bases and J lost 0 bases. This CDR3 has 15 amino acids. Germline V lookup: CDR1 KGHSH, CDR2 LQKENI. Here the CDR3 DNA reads TGTGCCAGCTCAGTCGACAGGGGCTCTGGAAACACCATATATTTT. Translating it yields CASSVDRGSGNTIYF. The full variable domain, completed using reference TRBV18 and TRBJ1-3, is NAGVMQNPRHLVRRRGQEARLRCSPMKGHSHVYWYRQLPEEGLKFMVYLQKENIIDESGMPKERFSAEFPKEGPSILRIQQVVRGDSAAYFCASSVDRGSGNTIYFGEGSWLTVV.